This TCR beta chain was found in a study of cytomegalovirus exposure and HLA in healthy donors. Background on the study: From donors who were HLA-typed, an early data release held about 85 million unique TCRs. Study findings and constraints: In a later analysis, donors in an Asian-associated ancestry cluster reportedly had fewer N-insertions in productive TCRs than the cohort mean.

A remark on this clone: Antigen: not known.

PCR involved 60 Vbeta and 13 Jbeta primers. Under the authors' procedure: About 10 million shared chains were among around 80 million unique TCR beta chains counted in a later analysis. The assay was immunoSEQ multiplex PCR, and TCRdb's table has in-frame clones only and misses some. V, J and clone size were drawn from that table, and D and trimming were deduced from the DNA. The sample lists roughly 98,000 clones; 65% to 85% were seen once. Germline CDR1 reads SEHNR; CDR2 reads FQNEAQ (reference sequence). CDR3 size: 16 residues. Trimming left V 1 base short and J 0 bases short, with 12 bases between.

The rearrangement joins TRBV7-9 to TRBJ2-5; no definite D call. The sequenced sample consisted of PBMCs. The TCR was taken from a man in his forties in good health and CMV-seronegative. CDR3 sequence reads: CASSLGAAGYQETQYF. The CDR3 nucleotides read TGTGCCAGCAGCTTAGGCGCCGCCGGGTACCAAGAGACCCAGTACTTC.